Shown below are 20 T cell receptor beta chains from a single sample sequenced in a study of blood T cell repertoires in COVID-19. Assay used: immunoSEQ multiplex PCR; TCRdb lists only in-frame clones, some missing. Counted here are around 190,000 clones, about four fifths occurring once; the ten biggest clones make up less than 10%. The sequenced material came from peripheral blood. These receptors all come from a woman aged 70-85 years with COVID-19, enrolled during active disease.

This clone was found once. The CDR3 DNA is TGCGCCAGCAGCCAAGTTACAGGGAACACCGGGGAGCTGTTTTTT. It is translated as CASSQVTGNTGELFF. The chain links TRBV4-3 to TRBJ2-2, with D possibly matching TRBD1 (5 bases). Trimming pared 1 base from V and 1 base from J, leaving 7 bases between. The CDR3 covers 15 residues. CDR1 and CDR2 (germline): LGHNA, YSLEER.

The chain is built from TRBV11-2 and TRBJ2-7; 9 positions match TRBD2. CDR1 and CDR2 (germline): SGHAT, FQNNGV. J was trimmed by 4 bases and V by 5 bases; bases with no gene match: 18. The CDR3 sequence is 18 residues long. This CDR3 is CASSVRYSGLAVPYEQYF. In nucleotides, the CDR3 is TGTGCCAGCAGCGTTAGATACTCGGGACTAGCAGTTCCGTACGAGCAGTACTTC.

This chain connects TRBV5-4 to TRBJ2-3; D gene unclear. The CDR3 contains 16 residues. The V and J ends lost 2 bases and 0 bases respectively, with 13 bases between them. CDR1 is SGHNT and CDR2 is YYREEE in the germline V gene (reference sequence). In DNA, the CDR3 is TGTGCCAGCAGCTTATCAGCGAGAGCTAGCACAGATACGCAGTATTTT. As protein: CASSLSARASTDTQYF.

The chain joins TRBV5-4 to TRBJ1-5; possibly TRBD1 for D (5 bases). V dropped 4 bases and J dropped 0 bases, with 14 bases sitting between them. The CDR3 spans 16 residues. Per germline, CDR1 SGHNT and CDR2 YYREEE (reference sequence). The CDR3 nucleotides read TGTGCCAGCAGCGTGGGACGGGGGAATAGCAATCAGCCCCAGCATTTT. It yields the protein CASSVGRGNSNQPQHF.

This chain links TRBV6-2 or TRBV6-3 with TRBJ2-7; weak D call: TRBD1 (5 bases). V lost 2 bases and J 3 bases, leaving 17 bases between the germline ends. Germline V gene sequence: CDR1 MNHEY, CDR2 SVGEGT. The CDR3 contains 16 residues. The CDR3 spells CASSYRPWEGVYEQYF. The CDR3 coding sequence is TGTGCCAGCAGTTACCGGCCATGGGAAGGGGTCTACGAGCAGTACTTC.

The rearrangement joins TRBV5-1 to TRBJ2-5; 12 nucleotides align to TRBD2. J lost 3 bases, V lost 1 base, and 7 bases had no gene match. The CDR3 is made up of 17 amino acids. The germline CDR1 and CDR2 sequences are SGHRS and YFSETQ. The CDR3 region has the DNA TGCGCCAGCAGCTTGACTAGCGGGAGGAGAGGGGAAGAGACCCAGTACTTC. This gives the protein CASSLTSGRRGEETQYF.

The chain joins TRBV5-8 to TRBJ1-5, with D uncertain. CDR1 and CDR2 from the germline V gene are SGHTS and YDEGEE. This CDR3 is 12 amino acids long. Trimming took 2 bases from V and 4 from J, leaving 4 bases between them. CDR3: CASSLENQPQHF. CDR3 bases: TGTGCCAGCAGCTTAGAGAATCAGCCCCAGCATTTT.

The chain is built from TRBV20-1 and TRBJ1-2; possible D gene TRBD1, 6 bases. The CDR3 sequence is 14 residues long. Germline loops: CDR1 DFQATT, CDR2 SNEGSKA (reference sequence). V dropped 3 bases and J dropped 3 bases, with 14 bases sitting between them. CDR3 nucleotides: TGCAGTGCTAGTCTCGGGGGGCGCGACTATGGCTACACCTTC. This sequence encodes CSASLGGRDYGYTF.

The rearrangement joins TRBV28 to TRBJ2-1; 16 bases fit TRBD2. The CDR3 totals 15 residues. Germline V gives CDR1 MDHEN, CDR2 SYDVKM. Trimming removed 5 bases from V and 8 bases from J; junction bases left unmatched: 3. DNA for the CDR3: TGTGCCAGCAGTACGGGACTAGCGGGAGGGGATGAGCAGTTCTTC. Translated: CASSTGLAGGDEQFF. Complete variable domain (other parts from reference TRBV28 and TRBJ2-1): DVKVTQSSRYLVKRTGEKVFLECVQDMDHENMFWYRQDPGLGLRLIYFSYDVKMKEKGDIPEGYSVSREKKERFSLILESASTNQTSMYLCASSTGLAGGDEQFFGPGTRLTVL.

This clone appeared once. The J gene is TRBJ2-2, the V gene TRBV19; 11 bases are a match to TRBD2. Losses at the gene ends were 3 bases for V and 1 base for J; bases not matched to a gene: 7. The germline V gene encodes CDR1 LNHDA and CDR2 SQIVND (reference sequence). CDR3 length equals 18 residues. CDR3 nucleotide sequence: TGTGCCAGTAGTATTTGGTCTAGCGGGAGGCGGAACACCGGGGAGCTGTTTTTT. It codes for CASSIWSSGRRNTGELFF. The whole variable domain, filled in from reference TRBV19 and TRBJ2-2, reads DGGITQSPKYLFRKEGQNVTLSCEQNLNHDAMYWYRQDPGQGLRLIYYSQIVNDFQKGDIAEGYSVSREKKESFPLTVTSAQKNPTAFYLCASSIWSSGRRNTGELFFGEGSRLTVL.

The chain recombines TRBV5-1 with TRBJ2-1, with 11 bases that match TRBD1. The CDR3 runs 15 residues. V lost 4 bases, J lost 7 bases, and 7 bases stayed unmatched. Germline CDR1 is SGHRS and CDR2 is YFSETQ. This chain's CDR3 is CASSPGTGGSNEQFF. CDR3 DNA sequence: TGCGCCAGCAGCCCCGGGACAGGGGGGAGTAATGAGCAGTTCTTC. The variable domain in full, with the rest retrieved from reference TRBV5-1 and TRBJ2-1, is KAGVTQTPRYLIKTRGQQVTLSCSPISGHRSVSWYQQTPGQGLQFLFEYFSETQRNKGNFPGRFSGRQFSNSRSEMNVSTLELGDSALYLCASSPGTGGSNEQFFGPGTRLTVL.

The table lists this clone with a count of one. The V and J genes are TRBV6-5 and TRBJ2-2; TRBD1 matches 9 bases. The CDR3 has 15 residues. Trimming at V came to 2 bases and at J to 10 bases, leaving 8 bases not matched to a gene. CDR1 and CDR2 from the germline V gene are MNHEY and SVGAGI. In DNA form, the CDR3 reads TGTGCCAGCAGTTACGGGACAGGGACATGGGAGGAGCTGTTTTTT. This codes for CASSYGTGTWEELFF.

The J gene is TRBJ2-7, the V gene TRBV6-1; 7 bases align to TRBD1. The CDR3 totals 16 residues. J gave up 1 base and V 3 bases, and 9 bases lay outside the gene matches. CDR1 MNHNS and CDR2 SASEGT come from the germline V gene. Here the CDR3 DNA reads TGTGCCAGCAGTGACTATTACAGGGGTAAATCCTACGAGCAGTACTTC. The encoded protein is CASSDYYRGKSYEQYF.

This chain uses TRBV10-3 with TRBJ1-2, with D perhaps matching TRBD1 (6 bases). Trimming removed 3 bases at V and 6 bases at J, with 11 bases between. The CDR3 totals 13 residues. Germline V gene lookup returns CDR1 ENHRY and CDR2 SYGVKD. CDR3 sequence (DNA): TGTGCCATCAGTGAACGGGGGGCGCATGGCTACACCTTC. Its translation: CAISERGAHGYTF.

This chain joins TRBV28 and TRBJ2-4; 7 bases are a match to TRBD1. Germline CDR1 MDHEN, CDR2 SYDVKM. Unmatched junction bases numbered 17, after V lost 6 bases and J lost 0 bases. The CDR3 length is 19 residues. CDR3 DNA sequence: TGTGCCAGCAGCCCCACCCGACAGGGACCGTCTCTAGCCAAAAACATTCAGTACTTC. Amino acid sequence: CASSPTRQGPSLAKNIQYF.

A single count supports this clone. The chain combines TRBV18 with TRBJ2-1; TRBD1 matches 7 bases. Trimming cost V 4 bases and J 1 base; bases outside gene matches: 7. This CDR3 comprises 16 residues. The germline V gene has CDR1 KGHSH and CDR2 LQKENI. The DNA of the CDR3 is TGTGCCAGCTCACAACAGGGGACGCTATCCTACAATGAGCAGTTCTTC. Translation: CASSQQGTLSYNEQFF.

The V gene is TRBV6-1, the J gene TRBJ1-2; D is uncertain. V was cut by 0 bases and J by 5 bases, with 13 bases left in between. The CDR3 contains 15 residues. CDR1 MNHNS and CDR2 SASEGT come from the germline V gene. Here the CDR3 DNA reads TGTGCCAGCAGTGAAGCGCTCGGGTACGAGTATGGCTACACCTTC. Its translation is CASSEALGYEYGYTF.

The rearrangement links TRBV5-1 to TRBJ2-2; D remains unclear. The germline gives CDR1 SGHRS, CDR2 YFSETQ. The CDR3 extends over 16 amino acids. V was cut by 0 bases and J by 0 bases, with 9 bases left in between. The CDR3 region is CASSLAVPANTGELFF. CDR3 DNA sequence: TGCGCCAGCAGCTTGGCGGTCCCCGCGAACACCGGGGAGCTGTTTTTT.

V and J are TRBV5-8 and TRBJ2-7; TRBD2 matches at 8 bases. In germline, CDR1 is SGHTS, CDR2 YDEGEE. Unmatched junction bases numbered 9, after V lost 4 bases and J lost 0 bases. The CDR3 has 16 residues. In DNA form, the CDR3 reads TGTGCCAGCAGCCCTGCCGCGACTAGCGACTCCTACGAGCAGTACTTC. Amino acid sequence: CASSPAATSDSYEQYF.

V gene TRBV10-2 combines with J gene TRBJ2-7; a weak D match, TRBD1 (6 bases). The CDR3 covers 15 residues. Looked up from germline, CDR1 is WSHSY and CDR2 is SAAADI. V dropped 7 bases and J dropped 0 bases, with 16 bases sitting between them. DNA of the CDR3: TGCGCCAGCATCAACAGGGCCCAAGGCTCCTACGAGCAGTACTTC. This gives the protein CASINRAQGSYEQYF.